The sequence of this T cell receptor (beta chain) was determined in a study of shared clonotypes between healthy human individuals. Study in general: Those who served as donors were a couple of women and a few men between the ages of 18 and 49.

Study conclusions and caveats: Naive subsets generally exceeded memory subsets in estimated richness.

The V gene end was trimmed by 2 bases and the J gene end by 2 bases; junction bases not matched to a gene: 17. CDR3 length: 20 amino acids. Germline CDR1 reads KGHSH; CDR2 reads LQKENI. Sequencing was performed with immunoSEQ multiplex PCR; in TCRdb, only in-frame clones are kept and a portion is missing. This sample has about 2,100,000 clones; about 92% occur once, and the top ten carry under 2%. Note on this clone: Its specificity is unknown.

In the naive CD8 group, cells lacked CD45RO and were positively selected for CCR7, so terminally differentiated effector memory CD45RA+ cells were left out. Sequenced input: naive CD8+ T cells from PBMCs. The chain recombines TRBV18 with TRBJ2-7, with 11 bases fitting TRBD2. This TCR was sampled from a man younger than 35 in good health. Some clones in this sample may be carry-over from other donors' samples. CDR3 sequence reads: CASSPGKGWTSGPLTYEQYF. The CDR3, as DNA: TGTGCCAGCTCACCAGGGAAGGGGTGGACTAGCGGGCCCTTGACCTACGAGCAGTACTTC.